Below, 9 T cell receptor beta chains from the same sample are listed, as sequenced in a study of blood T cells in healthy people across ages (dated by TCRdb to 2015 to 2017). Receptor libraries were prepared by 5' RACE. Sequenced on an Illumina HiSeq 2500. The second PCR ran for about 7 to 11 cycles and used a J-beta primer mix along with a sample-barcoded 5' primer. TCRdb trimmed the raw reads at Q25, called clones with MiXCR and kept productive beta chains. For every CDR3 protein sequence, its rows merge into one entry that carries the most common genes and DNA. In this sample the table shows hundreds of thousands of distinct CDR3 sequences, 20% to 25% of which occur a single time. Together, the top ten hold 3.5% to 4% of the sample. The source material was blood. These TCRs come from a man between 65 and 85 years old in good health.

This clonotype has just a few counts. The gene calls are TRBV24-1 and TRBJ2-2, with 7 positions matching TRBD2. Unmatched junction bases numbered 7, after V lost 4 bases and J lost 9 bases. The germline CDR1 and CDR2 sequences are KGHDR and SFDVKD. The CDR3 runs 14 residues. This CDR3 reads CATSEGGSTRELFF. CDR3 bases: TGTGCCACCAGTGAGGGCGGGAGTACGCGGGAGCTGTTTTTT.

The V call is TRBV28, the J call TRBJ2-5; a possible D gene is TRBD2 (6 bases). This CDR3 is 13 amino acids long. Looked up from germline, CDR1 is MDHEN and CDR2 is SYDVKM. The V end lost 6 bases, the J end lost 13 bases, and 21 bases lay between the germline ends. The CDR3 DNA follows: TGTGCCAGCAGCCAGGGACGGAGGGAAACATGGTACTTC. Protein product: CASSQGRRETWYF. The full variable domain, in which reference TRBV28 and TRBJ2-5 provide the parts outside the CDR3, is DVKVTQSSRYLVKRTGEKVFLECVQDMDHENMFWYRQDPGLGLRLIYFSYDVKMKEKGDIPEGYSVSREKKERFSLILESASTNQTSMYLCASSQGRRETWYFGPGTRLLVL.

This clonotype has only a few counts. The V and J genes are TRBV2 and TRBJ2-2; maybe TRBD2 (5 bases). Germline lookup yields CDR1 SNHLY and CDR2 FYNNEI. The CDR3 runs 13 residues. With 2 bases removed from V and 5 bases from J, the gap between germline ends came to 6 bases. CDR3 in DNA: TGTGCCAGCAGTGAAACGGGGACCGGGGAGCTGTTTTTT. It codes for CASSETGTGELFF. The entire variable domain, with the rest obtained from reference TRBV2 and TRBJ2-2, is as follows: EPEVTQTPSHQVTQMGQEVILRCVPISNHLYFYWYRQILGQKVEFLVSFYNNEISEKSEIFDDQFSVERPDGSNFTLKIRSTKLEDSAMYFCASSETGTGELFFGEGSRLTVL.

The chain uses TRBV6-1 and TRBJ1-1, with a weak D call TRBD1 (5 bases). Germline assignment: CDR1 MNHNS and CDR2 SASEGT. The CDR3 length is 8 residues. With 5 bases removed from V and 14 bases from J, the gap between germline ends came to 6 bases. CDR3 nucleotides: TGTGCCAGCAGTAGGGGCTTCTTT. Its protein product is CASSRGFF.

This clonotype was seen at least ten times. This chain connects TRBV11-2 to TRBJ1-1; no reliable D call. The CDR3 runs to 15 residues. The germline V and J ends were trimmed by 7 bases and 6 bases, with 21 bases remaining between them. Germline-derived CDR1 and CDR2 are SGHAT and FQNNGV. This CDR3 reads CASNLPRHSAAEAFF. The CDR3 coding sequence is TGTGCCAGCAACCTACCAAGGCACAGTGCTGCTGAAGCTTTCTTT.

This clonotype was counted only a few times. V and J are TRBV12-3 or TRBV12-4 and TRBJ2-5; TRBD2 matches at 9 bases. The DNA end is more similar to TRBJ2-7, so the J call may be wrong. This CDR3 is 14 amino acids long. CDR3 sequence reads: CASTTLSGRGEQYF. In nucleotides, the CDR3 is TGTGCCAGCACCACACTTAGCGGGAGAGGCGAGCAGTACTTC.

This clonotype was counted between two and nine times. The rearrangement links TRBV5-1 to TRBJ2-5, with D uncertain. The last part of the DNA fits TRBJ2-7 better; the J call may be wrong. Germline CDR1 and CDR2: SGHRS and YFSETQ. This CDR3 spans 14 amino acids. The CDR3 protein is CASSWGWTDREQYF. CDR3 DNA sequence: TGCGCCAGCAGCTGGGGATGGACGGACCGCGAGCAGTACTTC.

V is TRBV15 and J is TRBJ2-7; D is ambiguous. The CDR3 length is 15 residues. CDR1 and CDR2 from the germline V gene are LNHNV and YYDKDF (reference sequence). Trimming pared 0 bases from V and 2 bases from J, leaving 11 bases between. The CDR3 spells CATSRDLGSTYEQYF. Written as DNA, the CDR3 is TGTGCCACCAGCAGAGATCTAGGCAGCACCTACGAGCAGTACTTC.

This clonotype came up a few times. V is TRBV6-5 and J is TRBJ2-3, with 7 bases identical to TRBD2. The CDR3 is 16 residues long. V shed 0 bases, J shed 3 bases, and the junction held 6 bases outside the gene matches. CDR1 and CDR2 from the germline V gene are MNHEY and SVGAGI. Here the CDR3 DNA reads TGTGCCAGCAGTTACTCGGGAGGGCTGAGGACAGATACGCAGTATTTT. Amino acids: CASSYSGGLRTDTQYF.